This T cell receptor beta chain derives from a study of shared clonotypes between healthy human individuals. When replicate PCRs were run on sorted subsets, they used approximately 210 ng DNA, tens of thousands of T cell genomes. Using immunoSEQ multiplex PCR, the repertoire was profiled, and TCRdb retains in-frame clones only, with some absent. The sample records about 690,000 clones, about 90% being singletons. Nashville, Tennessee was home to all donors, each a Caucasian adult. Losses at the gene ends were 0 bases for V and 1 base for J; bases not matched to a gene: 10. Germline assignment: CDR1 SGHTA and CDR2 FQGNSA. The CDR3 sequence is 20 residues long.

The sequencing sample was made of memory CD8+ T cells from PBMCs. Subset reported: CD45RO+ cells pooled with CCR7-negative TemRA cells. This receptor was obtained from a man aged 18 to 30 in good health. Some clones in this sample may be carry-over from other donors' samples. The chain has TRBV7-2 and TRBJ2-5; 14 nucleotides align to TRBD2. The CDR3 DNA reads TGTGCCAGCAGCTTAGCACTTGGGACTAGCGGGAGAGACTCCCAAGAGACCCAGTACTTC. Protein: CASSLALGTSGRDSQETQYF.